The source of this T cell receptor (beta chain) is a study of cytomegalovirus exposure and HLA in healthy donors (dated by TCRdb to the late 2010s). About the full investigation: According to a later analysis, one platform produced both the roughly 130 validation repertoires and the 666 repertoires of the first cohort. High-throughput TCR immunosequencing, statistical association of individual TCRs with disease status, and machine learning were combined to predict cytomegalovirus infection status. The study was designed to test whether signatures of past pathogen exposure could be identified by cataloging public T cell receptors. In addition to the first cohort of about 650 subjects, a separate validation cohort of about 120 different subjects was used.

General conclusions and limits of the study: A few of the identified cytomegalovirus-associated TCR beta chains were confirmed in vitro to be specific for cytomegalovirus antigens. While some public TCRs were present in many individuals, most TCR sequences turned up only very rarely across donors. In the study, 150 to 200 TCR beta chains were listed as associated with cytomegalovirus. According to the authors, the approach could potentially be generalized to other disease states and immunological phenotypes. A later analysis had no HLA typing for the validation cohort, so co-occurrence there was scored across all 120 or so repertoires. A later analysis found that TCRs clustered in the first cohort also tended to co-occur in the 120 validation repertoires, with 90% to 95% of cluster scores above 0. The classifier was reported to diagnose cytomegalovirus status with high specificity and sensitivity in both the original and validation cohorts.

Libraries were prepared through the immunoSEQ multiplex PCR assay. In the paper's pipeline: A statistical classification framework was built for diagnosing cytomegalovirus status from the catalog of TCR beta chain sequences. TCRdb provides this immuneACCESS table in a form limited to in-frame rearrangements. Some clones are lacking; in checked studies, under half of them reflect an unresolved V gene, and why the rest are absent is not known. The D gene and trimming were derived from the DNA, and the V and J assignments and clone size from that table. The sample table holds 110,000 to 150,000 clones, of which approximately 90% were seen once. Together, the top ten hold about 6.6% of the sample. Donors formed part of the validation cohort, which comprised over a hundred subjects and was distinct from the first cohort of 666 subjects. Per the germline V gene, MGHDK is the CDR1 and SYGVNS is the CDR2. The CDR3, from cysteine to phenylalanine, totals 12 residues. The kept DNA is CDR3 alone, 36 bases in frame from the first base.

As to this clone: Its antigen is not yet known. Mismatch with germline at one junction end may stem from a read error.

The sequence is built from TRBV25-1 and TRBJ1-5; the D gene is unclear. Sequencing was done on a sample of PBMCs. The source is a woman aged 25 to 39 in good health and CMV-seropositive. The DNA is TGTGCCAGCAGTGAAGGCAACCAGCCCCAGCATTTT. Translated, it reads CASSEGNQPQHF.